The T cell receptor (beta chain) described here comes from a study of early T cells in non-severe SARS-CoV-2 infection. Study details: The chains were unpaired, and the sequenced material was bulk RNA from unsorted whole blood.

Study-wide findings and caveats: VDJdb matching favored anti-spike CD8 responses, missing private and CD4 specificities.

Remarks on this clonotype: Its matching antigen is unknown.

This CDR3 is 17 amino acids long. The V end lost 8 bases, the J end lost 1 base, and 22 bases lay between the germline ends. Germline V lookup: CDR1 SGHTA, CDR2 FQGNSA. Each cDNA molecule carried a unique molecular identifier. TCRdb re-called the 5' RACE reads with MiXCR, one entry per CDR3 protein. The sample shows over 75,000 distinct CDR3 sequences, under 15% of them seen only once. The sequencing input was whole blood. This clonotype originated in an adult who was a healthcare worker with PCR-confirmed SARS-CoV-2 infection or an uninfected control (not recorded which). The V and J genes are TRBV7-2 and TRBJ2-3, with D unresolved. CDR3 DNA sequence: TGTGCCAGCCTAACAACAGCTATCGGCGCCCGCACAGATACGCAGTATTTT. Translated: CASLTTAIGARTDTQYF.